This TCR beta chain derives from a study of early T cells in non-severe SARS-CoV-2 infection. The study, taken as a whole, reports: Matching results from VDJdb favored anti-spike CD8 responses, leaving private and CD4 specificities undetected.

This clonotype has more than one count but fewer than ten. Its antigen is unidentified. A single record per CDR3 protein comes from TCRdb applying MiXCR to the 5' RACE reads. The sample comprises about 29,000 distinct CDR3 sequences, roughly 4.3% of which are singletons, and less than 7.5% rests with the top ten. V lost 6 bases, J lost 4 bases, and 8 bases stayed unmatched. The CDR3 has 16 residues. From germline, CDR1 is SNHLY and CDR2 FYNNEI. The receptor's source is an adult who was a healthcare worker with PCR-confirmed SARS-CoV-2 infection or an uninfected control (not recorded which). The sequencing sample was made of whole blood. The chain uses TRBV2 and TRBJ2-1; 11 positions match TRBD2. The CDR3 coding sequence is TGTGCCAGCAGCTCCGCGACTAGCGGGGCATACAATGAGCAGTTCTTC. It codes for CASSSATSGAYNEQFF.